This TCR beta chain originates from a study of shared clonotypes between healthy human individuals. Points from the study as a whole: Naive CD4 clonotypes were shared across a handful of donors at about 5.3%. Represented diversity (both genetic and exposure-history) was limited by the small number of donors.

Measured with immunoSEQ multiplex PCR; TCRdb has only the in-frame clones, and not every one. The sample contains 2 million to 2.5 million clones, approximately 95% of which appear only once. On this clone: No antigen is known for it.

Caucasian adults living in Nashville, Tennessee, provided all samples. Germline V gene lookup returns CDR1 SGHRS and CDR2 YFSETQ. The CDR3 has 17 amino acids. V lost 3 bases and J 5 bases, leaving 21 bases between the germline ends. J is TRBJ2-1 and V is TRBV5-1, with D possibly being TRBD1 (5 bases). Sequencing was done on a sample of naive CD4+ T cells sorted from blood. As for subset: CD45RA+ positively selected. The TCR comes from a young man in good health. CDR3: CASSSLPLTGTNNEQFF. CDR3 in DNA: TGCGCCAGCAGCTCATTGCCATTAACAGGAACCAACAATGAGCAGTTCTTC.